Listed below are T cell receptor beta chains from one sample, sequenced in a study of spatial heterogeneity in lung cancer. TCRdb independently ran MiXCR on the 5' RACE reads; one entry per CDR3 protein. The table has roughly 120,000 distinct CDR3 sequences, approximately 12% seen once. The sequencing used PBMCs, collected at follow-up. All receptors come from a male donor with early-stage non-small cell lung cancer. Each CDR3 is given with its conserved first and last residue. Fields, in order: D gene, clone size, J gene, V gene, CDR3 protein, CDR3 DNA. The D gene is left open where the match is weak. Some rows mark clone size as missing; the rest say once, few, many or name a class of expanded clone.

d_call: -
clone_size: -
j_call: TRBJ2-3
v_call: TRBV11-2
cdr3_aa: CASSLVGAGTDTQYF
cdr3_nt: TGTGCCAGCAGCTTAGTTGGGGCCGGCACAGATACGCAGTATTTT

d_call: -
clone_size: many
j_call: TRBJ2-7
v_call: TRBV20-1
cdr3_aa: CSARRGNEQYF
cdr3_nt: TGCAGTGCTAGAAGGGGTAACGAGCAGTACTTC

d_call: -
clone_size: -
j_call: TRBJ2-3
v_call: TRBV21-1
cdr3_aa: CASSKYDRGTDTQYF
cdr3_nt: TGTGCCAGCAGCAAATATGACAGGGGCACAGATACGCAGTATTTT

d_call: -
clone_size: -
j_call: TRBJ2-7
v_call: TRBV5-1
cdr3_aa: CASSLGSARDEQYF
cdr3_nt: TGCGCCAGCAGCTTGGGGTCGGCCAGGGACGAGCAGTACTTC

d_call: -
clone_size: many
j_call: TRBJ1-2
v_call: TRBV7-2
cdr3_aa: CASSPRQSYGYTF
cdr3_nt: TGTGCCAGCAGCCCCCGACAGTCCTATGGCTACACCTTC

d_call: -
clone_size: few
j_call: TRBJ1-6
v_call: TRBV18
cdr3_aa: CATTEDSHSPLHF
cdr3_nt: TGTGCCACCACAGAGGACAGCCATTCACCCCTCCACTTT

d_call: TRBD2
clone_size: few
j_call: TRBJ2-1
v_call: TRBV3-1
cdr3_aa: CASSGTSGTRNEQFF
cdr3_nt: TGTGCCAGCAGTGGGACTAGCGGGACTCGGAATGAGCAGTTCTTC

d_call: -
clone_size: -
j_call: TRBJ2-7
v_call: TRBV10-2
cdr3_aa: CASSELGQGVYEQYF
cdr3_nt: TGCGCCAGCAGTGAGCTTGGGCAGGGCGTCTACGAGCAGTACTTC

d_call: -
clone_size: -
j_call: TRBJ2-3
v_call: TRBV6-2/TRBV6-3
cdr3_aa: CASRTPFPTDTQYF
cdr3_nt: TGTGCCAGCAGAACCCCTTTTCCCACAGATACGCAGTATTTT

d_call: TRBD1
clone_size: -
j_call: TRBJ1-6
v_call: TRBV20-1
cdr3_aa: CSCPGQYNSPLHF
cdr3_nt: TGCAGCTGCCCGGGACAGTATAATTCACCCCTCCACTTT

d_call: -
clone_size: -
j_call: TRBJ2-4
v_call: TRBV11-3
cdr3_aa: CASSLGGNIQYF
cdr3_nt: TGTGCCAGCAGCTTAGGGGGGAACATTCAGTACTTC

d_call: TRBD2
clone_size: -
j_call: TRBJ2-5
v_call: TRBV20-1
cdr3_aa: CSAGTSLGETQYF
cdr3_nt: TGCAGTGCTGGGACTAGCCTAGGCGAGACCCAGTACTTC

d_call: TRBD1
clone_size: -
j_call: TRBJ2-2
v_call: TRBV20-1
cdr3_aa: CSASNRGRGTGELFF
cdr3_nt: TGCAGTGCCTCGAACAGGGGGCGCGGCACCGGGGAGCTGTTTTTT

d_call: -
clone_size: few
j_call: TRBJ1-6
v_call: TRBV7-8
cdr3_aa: CASSLARQENSPLHF
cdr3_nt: TGTGCCAGCAGCTTAGCGCGCCAGGAAAATTCACCCCTCCACTTT

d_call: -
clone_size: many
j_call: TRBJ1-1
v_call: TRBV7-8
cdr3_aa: CASSLEGHHTEAFF
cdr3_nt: TGTGCCAGCAGCTTAGAGGGACACCACACTGAAGCTTTCTTT